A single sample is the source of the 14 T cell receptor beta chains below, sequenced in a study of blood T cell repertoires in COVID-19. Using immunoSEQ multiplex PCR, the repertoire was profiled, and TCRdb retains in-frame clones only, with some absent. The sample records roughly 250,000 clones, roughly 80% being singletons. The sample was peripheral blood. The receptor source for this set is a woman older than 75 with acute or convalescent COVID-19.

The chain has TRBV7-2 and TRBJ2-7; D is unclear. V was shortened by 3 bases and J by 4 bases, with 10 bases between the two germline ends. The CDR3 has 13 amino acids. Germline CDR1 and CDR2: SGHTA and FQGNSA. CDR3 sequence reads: CASSFSRQYEQYF. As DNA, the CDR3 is TGTGCCAGCAGCTTTAGCCGCCAGTACGAGCAGTACTTC.

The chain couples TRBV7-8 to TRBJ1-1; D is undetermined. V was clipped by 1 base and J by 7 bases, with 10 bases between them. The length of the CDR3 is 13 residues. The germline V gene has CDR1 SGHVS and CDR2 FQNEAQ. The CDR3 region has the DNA TGTGCCAGCAGCTTAGTGGGCAGAAATGAAGCTTTCTTT. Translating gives CASSLVGRNEAFF.

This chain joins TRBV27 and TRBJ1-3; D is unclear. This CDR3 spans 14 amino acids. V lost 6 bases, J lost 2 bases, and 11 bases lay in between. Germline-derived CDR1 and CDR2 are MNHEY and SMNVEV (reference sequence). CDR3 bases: TGTGCCAGCAGGGCACGAGGGACTGGAAACACCATATATTTT. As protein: CASRARGTGNTIYF.

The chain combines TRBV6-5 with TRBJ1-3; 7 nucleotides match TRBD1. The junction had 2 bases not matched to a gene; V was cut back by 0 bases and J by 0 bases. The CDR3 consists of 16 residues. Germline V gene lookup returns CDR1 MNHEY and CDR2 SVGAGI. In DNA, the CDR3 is TGTGCCAGCAGTTACTCCGGGACAGTCTCTGGAAACACCATATATTTT. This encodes CASSYSGTVSGNTIYF.

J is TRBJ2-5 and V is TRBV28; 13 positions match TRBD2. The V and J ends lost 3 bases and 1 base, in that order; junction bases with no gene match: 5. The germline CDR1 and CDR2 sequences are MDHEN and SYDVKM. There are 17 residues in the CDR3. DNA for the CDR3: TGTGCCAGCAGTTTGGGGACTAGCGGGGAAAGCCAAGAGACCCAGTACTTC. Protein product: CASSLGTSGESQETQYF.

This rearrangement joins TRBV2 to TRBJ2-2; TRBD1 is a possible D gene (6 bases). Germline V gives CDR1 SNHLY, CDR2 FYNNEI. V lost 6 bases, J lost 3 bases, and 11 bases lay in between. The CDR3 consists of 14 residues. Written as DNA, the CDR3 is TGTGCCAGCAGCCCAAACAGGGACACCGGGGAGCTGTTTTTT. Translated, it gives CASSPNRDTGELFF.

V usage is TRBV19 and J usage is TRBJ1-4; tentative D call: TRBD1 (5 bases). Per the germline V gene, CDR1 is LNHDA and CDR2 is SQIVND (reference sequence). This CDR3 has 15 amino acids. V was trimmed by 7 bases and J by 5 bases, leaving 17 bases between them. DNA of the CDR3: TGTGCCAGTACCCCCCAGGGACTGCAAAATGAAAAACTGTTTTTT. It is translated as CASTPQGLQNEKLFF.

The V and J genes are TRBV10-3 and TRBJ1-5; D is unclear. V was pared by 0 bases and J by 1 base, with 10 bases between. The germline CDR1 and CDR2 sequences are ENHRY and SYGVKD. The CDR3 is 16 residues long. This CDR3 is CAISESLVRSNQPQHF. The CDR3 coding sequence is TGTGCCATCAGTGAGTCGCTGGTGCGGAGCAATCAGCCCCAGCATTTT.

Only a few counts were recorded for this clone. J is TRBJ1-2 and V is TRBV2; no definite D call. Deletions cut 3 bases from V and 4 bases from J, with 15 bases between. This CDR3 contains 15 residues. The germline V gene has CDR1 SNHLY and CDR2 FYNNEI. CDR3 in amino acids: CASSEVPYVAYGYTF. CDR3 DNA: TGTGCCAGCAGTGAGGTCCCTTACGTGGCCTATGGCTACACCTTC.

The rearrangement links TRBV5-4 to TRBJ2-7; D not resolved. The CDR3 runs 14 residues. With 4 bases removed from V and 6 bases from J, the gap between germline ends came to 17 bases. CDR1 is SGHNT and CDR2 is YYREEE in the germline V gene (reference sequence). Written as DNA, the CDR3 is TGTGCCAGCAGCCTGGGCCCCAACCCTACCGAGCAGTACTTC. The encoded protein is CASSLGPNPTEQYF. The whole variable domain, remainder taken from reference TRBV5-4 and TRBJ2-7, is ETGVTQSPTHLIKTRGQQVTLRCSSQSGHNTVSWYQQALGQGPQFIFQYYREEENGRGNFPPRFSGLQFPNYSSELNVNALELDDSALYLCASSLGPNPTEQYFGPGTRLTVT.

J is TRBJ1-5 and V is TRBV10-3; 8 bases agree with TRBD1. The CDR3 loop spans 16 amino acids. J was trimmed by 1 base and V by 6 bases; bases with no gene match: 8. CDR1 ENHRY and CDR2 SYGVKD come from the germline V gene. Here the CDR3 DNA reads TGTGCCATCAGCCCTTGGACAGGGAAGAGCAATCAGCCCCAGCATTTT. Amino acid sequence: CAISPWTGKSNQPQHF.

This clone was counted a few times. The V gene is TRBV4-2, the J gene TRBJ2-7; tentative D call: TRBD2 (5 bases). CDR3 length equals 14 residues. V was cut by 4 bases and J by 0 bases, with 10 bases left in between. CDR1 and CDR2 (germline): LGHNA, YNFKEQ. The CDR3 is CASSRTGSSYEQYF. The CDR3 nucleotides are TGTGCCAGCAGCCGAACGGGATCCTCCTACGAGCAGTACTTC.

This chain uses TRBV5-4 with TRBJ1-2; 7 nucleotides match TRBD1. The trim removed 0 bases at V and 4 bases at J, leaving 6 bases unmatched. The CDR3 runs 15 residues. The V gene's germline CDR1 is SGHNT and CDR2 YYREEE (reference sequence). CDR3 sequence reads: CASSLAGQGVYGYTF. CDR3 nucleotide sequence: TGTGCCAGCAGCTTGGCCGGGCAGGGGGTCTATGGCTACACCTTC.

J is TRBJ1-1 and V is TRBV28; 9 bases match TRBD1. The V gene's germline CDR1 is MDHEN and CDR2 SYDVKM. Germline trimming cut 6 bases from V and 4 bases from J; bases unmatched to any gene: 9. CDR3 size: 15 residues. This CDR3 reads CASSPRTGVGTEAFF. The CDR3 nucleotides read TGTGCCAGCAGCCCTAGGACAGGGGTCGGCACTGAAGCTTTCTTT.